The 27 T cell receptor beta chains reported below all come from one sample, sequenced in a study of control samples from healthy donors and cancer patients. Measured with immunoSEQ multiplex PCR; TCRdb has only the in-frame clones, and not every one. In the table there are some 120,000 clones, over 85% of which are singletons. Specimen: blood. These TCRs come from a man aged 25-45 years in good health.

The chain joins TRBV24-1 to TRBJ1-3; no clear D. CDR3 length: 14 amino acids. V was trimmed by 5 bases and J by 4 bases, leaving 11 bases between them. Germline CDR1 and CDR2: KGHDR and SFDVKD. The CDR3 nucleotides read TGTGCCACCAGTGTCCACCCGCCGGGAAACACCATATATTTT. It translates to CATSVHPPGNTIYF.

This clone was seen a single time. This chain links TRBV7-9 with TRBJ2-3, with TRBD2 identical over 9 bases. This CDR3 has 14 amino acids. Trimming at V came to 8 bases and at J to 0 bases, leaving 3 bases not matched to a gene. CDR1 is SEHNR and CDR2 is FQNEAQ in the germline V gene (reference sequence). The CDR3 coding sequence is TGTGCCAGCCTTAGCGGGGGAAGCACAGATACGCAGTATTTT. This translates into CASLSGGSTDTQYF.

The gene calls are TRBV28 and TRBJ2-5, with 11 bases lining up with TRBD2. Germline values: CDR1 MDHEN, CDR2 SYDVKM. The V gene end was trimmed by 3 bases and the J gene end by 2 bases; junction bases not matched to a gene: 17. The CDR3 runs 20 residues. The CDR3 region has the DNA TGTGCCAGCAGTTTGCTCCCCGGGACTGCGACTAGCGGGGCGCAAGAGACCCAGTACTTC. Translating it yields CASSLLPGTATSGAQETQYF.

V is TRBV27 and J is TRBJ2-2; D is ambiguous. The germline gives CDR1 MNHEY, CDR2 SMNVEV (reference sequence). The ends were cut back, 0 bases at V and 6 bases at J, with 8 bases in the middle. This CDR3 has 14 amino acids. CDR3 nucleotide sequence: TGTGCCAGCAGTTTATCGCAACGGTCCGGGGAGCTGTTTTTT. Residues: CASSLSQRSGELFF.

This clone was picked up a small number of times. V usage is TRBV11-3 and J usage is TRBJ1-5, with a weak D call TRBD1 (5 bases). This CDR3 has 16 residues. V lost 6 bases, J lost 4 bases, and 19 bases lay in between. Germline V gene sequence: CDR1 SGHNT, CDR2 YENEEA. CDR3 DNA sequence: TGTGCCAGCAGTCAAGACGGCACCAGGGAGAATCAGCCCCAGCATTTT. Translation gives CASSQDGTRENQPQHF.

The chain has TRBV21-1 and TRBJ1-2. TRBV21-1 is a pseudogene. This CDR3 has 17 amino acids. The CDR3 nucleotides read TGTGCCAGCAGCAAAGCACCACAGCGCTATCCTAACTATGGCTACACCTTC. It yields the protein CASSKAPQRYPNYGYTF.

This clone was recorded once. The CDR3 DNA follows: TGTGCCAGCAGCCACCCGCTTCTAGCGGGGGGCGTAGAGACCCAGTACTTC. This codes for CASSHPLLAGGVETQYF. This chain uses TRBV3-1 (or the pseudogene TRBV3-2) with TRBJ2-5; 11 bases line up with TRBD2. Per the germline V gene, CDR1 is LGHDT and CDR2 is YNNKEL (reference sequence). The ends lost 3 bases at V and 4 bases at J; junction bases unmatched: 10. The CDR3 has 17 amino acids.

This sequence joins TRBV18 and TRBJ2-3, with 8 bases lining up with TRBD1. There are 15 residues in the CDR3. Germline assignment: CDR1 KGHSH and CDR2 LQKENI. With 4 bases clipped from V and 1 base from J, the junction kept 4 bases outside the gene matches. Written as DNA, the CDR3 is TGTGCCAGCTCACAAGACAGGGGAGGCACAGATACGCAGTATTTT. Translation: CASSQDRGGTDTQYF.

The genes are TRBV5-6 and TRBJ2-7; tentative D call: TRBD2 (5 bases). This CDR3 comprises 13 residues. V lost 3 bases and J 6 bases, leaving 13 bases between the germline ends. Germline V gene data show CDR1 as SGHDT and CDR2 as YYEEEE. The CDR3 DNA follows: TGTGCCAGCAGCTACGGACGGGGAACCGAGCAGTACTTC. The encoded protein is CASSYGRGTEQYF.

V gene TRBV6-2 or TRBV6-3 combines with J gene TRBJ2-2; 8 bases fit TRBD1. The V gene's germline CDR1 is MNHEY and CDR2 SVGEGT. CDR3 length: 19 residues. V dropped 2 bases and J dropped 3; count of bases not matched to a gene: 14. The CDR3 DNA reads TGTGCCAGCAGTTACGCTGTAGGGGACAGGTCGACTTACACCGGGGAGCTGTTTTTT. Its translation is CASSYAVGDRSTYTGELFF.

The V gene is TRBV5-1, the J gene TRBJ2-7; no clear D. From germline, CDR1 is SGHRS and CDR2 YFSETQ. This CDR3 comprises 13 residues. Trimming took off 4 bases at V and 2 bases at J, with 10 bases between the two ends. CDR3 in amino acids: CASSPLGAYEQYF. CDR3 nucleotide sequence: TGCGCCAGCAGCCCCCTTGGGGCCTACGAGCAGTACTTC. The full variable domain, completed using reference TRBV5-1 and TRBJ2-7, is KAGVTQTPRYLIKTRGQQVTLSCSPISGHRSVSWYQQTPGQGLQFLFEYFSETQRNKGNFPGRFSGRQFSNSRSEMNVSTLELGDSALYLCASSPLGAYEQYFGPGTRLTVT.

CDR3 DNA: TGCGCCAGCAGCTTGGTGTCTACGGCCTACAATGAGCAGTTCTTC. Translation: CASSLVSTAYNEQFF. V gene TRBV5-1 combines with J gene TRBJ2-1; D unclear. Germline V gene data show CDR1 as SGHRS and CDR2 as YFSETQ. CDR3 length: 15 amino acids. V lost 0 bases, J lost 2 bases, and 9 bases lay in between. Based on the CDR3 plus reference TRBV5-1 and TRBJ2-1, the full variable domain is KAGVTQTPRYLIKTRGQQVTLSCSPISGHRSVSWYQQTPGQGLQFLFEYFSETQRNKGNFPGRFSGRQFSNSRSEMNVSTLELGDSALYLCASSLVSTAYNEQFFGPGTRLTVL.

V usage is TRBV27 and J usage is TRBJ1-2, with 7 bases lining up with TRBD1. V gave up 4 bases and J gave up 10 bases; unmatched junction bases: 6. Germline CDR1 MNHEY, CDR2 SMNVEV (reference sequence). The CDR3 consists of 12 residues. DNA for the CDR3: TGTGCCAGCAGTTCTGGACAGGCGGACTACACCTTC. Translation gives CASSSGQADYTF.

This CDR3 reads CASRTRQMNTEAFF. CDR3 nucleotides: TGTGCCAGCAGGACCCGACAGATGAACACTGAAGCTTTCTTT. V gene TRBV2 combines with J gene TRBJ1-1; D is possibly TRBD1 (5 bases). The V and J ends lost 6 bases and 0 bases respectively, with 11 bases between them. From germline, CDR1 is SNHLY and CDR2 FYNNEI. CDR3 length equals 14 residues.

In regard to this clone: The sample contains more than one DNA sequence encoding this CDR3. The V gene is TRBV12-3 or TRBV12-4, the J gene TRBJ2-3; D gene ambiguous. This CDR3 region has 11 residues. V lost 6 bases, J lost 5 bases, and 6 bases lay in between. CDR3 coding DNA: TGTGCCAGCAGCTGGGAAGATACGCAGTATTTT. As protein: CASSWEDTQYF.

The J gene is TRBJ2-3, the V gene TRBV14; D is possibly TRBD1 (5 bases). Trimming cost V 4 bases and J 0 bases, with 14 bases left between them. CDR3 length equals 16 residues. CDR1 is SGHDN and CDR2 is FVKESK in the germline V gene. As DNA, the CDR3 is TGTGCCAGCAGCCCGATGGGGCATTATAGCACAGATACGCAGTATTTT. Its protein product is CASSPMGHYSTDTQYF.

The chain combines TRBV5-1 with TRBJ2-2; 10 nucleotides line up with TRBD2. The V and J ends lost 4 bases and 0 bases, in that order; junction bases with no gene match: 3. Germline loops: CDR1 SGHRS, CDR2 YFSETQ. This CDR3 contains 16 residues. CDR3 sequence reads: CASSVLAGSNTGELFF. In DNA form, the CDR3 reads TGCGCCAGCAGCGTACTAGCGGGGTCGAACACCGGGGAGCTGTTTTTT.

This rearrangement joins TRBV11-2 to TRBJ1-3, with D uncertain. Trimming pared 0 bases from V and 0 bases from J, leaving 9 bases between. Germline loops: CDR1 SGHAT, CDR2 FQNNGV. The CDR3 has 16 residues. CDR3 sequence (DNA): TGTGCCAGCAGCTTAGATCGGGCTTCCTCTGGAAACACCATATATTTT. Residues: CASSLDRASSGNTIYF.

The chain employs TRBV7-8 and TRBJ1-1; D gene unclear. Germline lookup yields CDR1 SGHVS and CDR2 FQNEAQ. With 1 base removed from V and 1 base from J, the gap between germline ends came to 7 bases. The CDR3 covers 14 residues. CDR3 residues: CASSLVAKNTEAFF. In DNA form, the CDR3 reads TGTGCCAGCAGCTTAGTAGCTAAGAACACTGAAGCTTTCTTT.

This clone is a singleton in its sample. The chain recombines TRBV7-9 with TRBJ1-3; D is ambiguous. The CDR3 has 14 amino acids. V was trimmed by 5 bases and J by 0 bases, leaving 8 bases between them. The germline V gene encodes CDR1 SEHNR and CDR2 FQNEAQ (reference sequence). The CDR3 region has the DNA TGTGCCAGCAGCCGTCAAATCTCTGGAAACACCATATATTTT. Amino acids: CASSRQISGNTIYF.

The gene calls are TRBV5-1 and TRBJ1-2; no clear D. With 0 bases removed from V and 7 bases from J, the gap between germline ends came to 10 bases. Germline CDR1 SGHRS, CDR2 YFSETQ. CDR3 length: 13 amino acids. The CDR3 DNA follows: TGCGCCAGCAGCTTGGCGCCAGTAAGTGGCTACACCTTC. It encodes CASSLAPVSGYTF.

This clone appeared a few times. The chain employs TRBV9 and TRBJ2-5, with 7 bases that match TRBD1. V lost 2 bases and J lost 1; bases outside the gene matches: 5. The germline gives CDR1 SGDLS, CDR2 YYNGEE. The CDR3 totals 15 residues. CDR3 sequence (DNA): TGTGCCAGCAGCGTTAGACAGGGAACCCAAGAGACCCAGTACTTC. Translating gives CASSVRQGTQETQYF.

The chain has TRBV28 and TRBJ1-3, with a possible D match to TRBD1 (6 bases). The CDR3 runs to 15 residues. Between the trimmed V and J ends, which lost 6 bases and 0 bases, there was a span of 12 bases. The germline V gene encodes CDR1 MDHEN and CDR2 SYDVKM. CDR3 loop: CASRRDTSSGNTIYF. CDR3 in DNA: TGTGCCAGCAGGAGGGACACCTCCTCTGGAAACACCATATATTTT. The full variable domain, completed using reference TRBV28 and TRBJ1-3, is DVKVTQSSRYLVKRTGEKVFLECVQDMDHENMFWYRQDPGLGLRLIYFSYDVKMKEKGDIPEGYSVSREKKERFSLILESASTNQTSMYLCASRRDTSSGNTIYFGEGSWLTVV.

This chain links TRBV10-3 with TRBJ2-7; perhaps TRBD2 as D (5 bases). CDR3 length: 13 amino acids. Trimming took off 7 bases at V and 5 bases at J, with 15 bases between the two ends. Germline V CDR1 and CDR2: ENHRY, SYGVKD. CDR3 loop: CAIMRVCMNEQYF. The CDR3 region has the DNA TGTGCCATCATGAGGGTATGTATGAACGAGCAGTACTTC.

The V call is TRBV19, the J call TRBJ1-1; 7 bases fit TRBD1. The CDR3 spans 14 residues. The V gene's germline CDR1 is LNHDA and CDR2 SQIVND (reference sequence). Trimming cost V 3 bases and J 6 bases; bases outside gene matches: 7. CDR3 sequence reads: CASSIATGVAEAFF. CDR3 DNA: TGTGCCAGTAGTATCGCAACAGGGGTCGCTGAAGCTTTCTTT.

The chain couples TRBV7-2 to TRBJ2-7, with D perhaps assigned TRBD1 or TRBD2 (5 bases each). Trimming left V 4 bases short and J 4 bases short, with 26 bases between. CDR3 length equals 18 residues. Germline CDR1 and CDR2: SGHTA and FQGNSA. Written as DNA, the CDR3 is TGTGCCAGCAGCTCCATTTTAAGACGGGACCCAACCCATTACGAGCAGTACTTC. Protein: CASSSILRRDPTHYEQYF.

This sequence joins TRBV29-1 and TRBJ2-1; the D is unclear. Trimming pared 2 bases from V and 2 bases from J, leaving 13 bases between. This CDR3 contains 15 residues. The germline CDR1 and CDR2 sequences are SQVTM and ANQGSEA. The CDR3, as DNA: TGCAGCGTTGAAAGCACCTACAGCCCCTACAATGAGCAGTTCTTC. Translating gives CSVESTYSPYNEQFF.